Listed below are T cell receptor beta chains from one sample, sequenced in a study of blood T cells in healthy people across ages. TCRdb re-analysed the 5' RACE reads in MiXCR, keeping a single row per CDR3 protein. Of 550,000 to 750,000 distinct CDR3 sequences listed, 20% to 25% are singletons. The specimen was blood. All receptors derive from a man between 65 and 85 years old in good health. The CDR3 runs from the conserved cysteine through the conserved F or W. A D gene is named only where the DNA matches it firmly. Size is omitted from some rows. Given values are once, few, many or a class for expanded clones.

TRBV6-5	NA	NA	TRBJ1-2	TGTGCCAGCAGTTACAGGACCCAGGTCAACTATGGCTACACCTTC	CASSYRTQVNYGYTF
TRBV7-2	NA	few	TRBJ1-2	TGTGCCAGCAGCCATGGAACTGCCGGGGGCTACACCTTC	CASSHGTAGGYTF
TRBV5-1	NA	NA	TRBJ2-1	TGCGCCAGCAGCTTGGCCCGGCCCTCCTACAATGAGCAGTTCTTC	CASSLARPSYNEQFF
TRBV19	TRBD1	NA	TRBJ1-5	TGTGCCAGTAGGCCGACAGGGTATCAGCCCCAGCATTTT	CASRPTGYQPQHF
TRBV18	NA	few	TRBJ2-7	TGTGCCAGCTCACCGGGGCAGGCTAGCAGGTACGAGCAGTACTTC	CASSPGQASRYEQYF
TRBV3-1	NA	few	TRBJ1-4	TGTGCCAGCAGCCGCCAACGGGGAGCTAATGAAAAACTGTTTTTT	CASSRQRGANEKLFF
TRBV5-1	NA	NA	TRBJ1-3	TGCGCCAGCAGCTTGCAGTCTGGAAACACCATATATTTT	CASSLQSGNTIYF
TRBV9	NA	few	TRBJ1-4	TGTGCCAGCAGCACCGGGGGAGAGGAAAAACTGTTTTTT	CASSTGGEEKLFF
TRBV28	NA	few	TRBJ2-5	TGTGCCAGCAGCTCAGGGTCGGTGGAGACCCAGTACTTC	CASSSGSVETQYF
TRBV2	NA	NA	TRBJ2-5	TGTGCCAGCAGTGATCAGGGGAAGCCCAAAGAGACCCAGTACTTC	CASSDQGKPKETQYF
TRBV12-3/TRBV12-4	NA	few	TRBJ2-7	TGTGCCAGCAGTCCCCGGGACTCCCGCTTCGACGAGCAGTACTTC	CASSPRDSRFDEQYF
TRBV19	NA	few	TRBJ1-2	TGTGCCAGCATCGGGATTCGCGGCTACACCTTC	CASIGIRGYTF
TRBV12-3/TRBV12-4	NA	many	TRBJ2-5	TGTGCCAGCAGGAAGGTCCGCGGCGGAGAGACCCAGTACTTC	CASRKVRGGETQYF
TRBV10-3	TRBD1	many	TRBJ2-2	TGTGCCGCCAGTTTAGGGACAGGGGCCACCGGGGAGCTGTTTTTT	CAASLGTGATGELFF
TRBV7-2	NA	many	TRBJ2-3	TGTGCCAGCAGCGAGATACTTACAGATACGCAGTATTTT	CASSEILTDTQYF
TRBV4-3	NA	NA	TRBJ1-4	TGCGCCAGCAGCCAATGGGTAGGGGACACTAATGAAAAACTGTTTTTT	CASSQWVGDTNEKLFF
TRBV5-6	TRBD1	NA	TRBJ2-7	TGTGCCAGCAGCTTGGGTTCCGGACAGGGCTACGAGCAGTACTTC	CASSLGSGQGYEQYF
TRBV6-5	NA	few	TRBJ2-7	TGTGCCAGCTTTAACCTCTACGAGCAGTACTTC	CASFNLYEQYF
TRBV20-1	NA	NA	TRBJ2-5	TGCAGTGCTAGAGATTCACGGGGGCAAAAGACCCAATACTTC	CSARDSRGQKTQYF
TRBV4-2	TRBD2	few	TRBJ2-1	TGTGCCAGCAGCCAAAGACTAGCGGCCTACAATGAGCAGTTCTTC	CASSQRLAAYNEQFF
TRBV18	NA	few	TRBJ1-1	TGTGCCAGCTCACCACCGGGGCGGGACAAGAACACTGAAGCTTTCTTT	CASSPPGRDKNTEAFF
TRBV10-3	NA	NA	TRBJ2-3	TGTGCCATCAGTGAGTCGGTGCCTAGCACAGATACGCAGTATTTT	CAISESVPSTDTQYF
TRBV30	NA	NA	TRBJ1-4	TGTGCCTGGAGTGCCCCGGTGGGAGGAAATGAAAAACTGTTTTTT	CAWSAPVGGNEKLFF
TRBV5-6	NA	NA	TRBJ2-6	TGTGCCAGCAGCTCCTCGGCCAACGTCCTGACTTTC	CASSSSANVLTF
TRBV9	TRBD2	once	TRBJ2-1	TGTGCCAGCAGAGCCCCCGGGACTAGCGGCTACAATGAGCAGTTCTTC	CASRAPGTSGYNEQFF
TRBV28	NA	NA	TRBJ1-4	TGTGCCAGCAGTCCCCGAGTCGGGGGTGGCGAAAAACTGTTTTTT	CASSPRVGGGEKLFF
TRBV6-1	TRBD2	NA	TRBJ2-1	TGTGCCAGCAGTGGAATTAGCGGGAGGAGGGATGAGCAGTTCTTC	CASSGISGRRDEQFF
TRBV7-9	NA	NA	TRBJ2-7	TGTGCCAGCAGCCCAATGGGTCGCGCCTACTACGAGCAGTACTTC	CASSPMGRAYYEQYF